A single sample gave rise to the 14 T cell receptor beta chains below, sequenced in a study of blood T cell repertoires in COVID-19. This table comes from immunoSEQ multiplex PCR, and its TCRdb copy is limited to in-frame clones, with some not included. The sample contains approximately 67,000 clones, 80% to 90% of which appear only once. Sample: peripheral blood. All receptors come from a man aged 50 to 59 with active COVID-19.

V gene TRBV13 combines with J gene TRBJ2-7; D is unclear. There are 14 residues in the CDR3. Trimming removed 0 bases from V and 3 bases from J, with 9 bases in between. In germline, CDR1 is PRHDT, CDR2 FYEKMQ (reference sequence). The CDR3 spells CASSLGLTVYEQYF. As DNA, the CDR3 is TGTGCCAGCAGCTTAGGCCTTACAGTCTACGAGCAGTACTTC.

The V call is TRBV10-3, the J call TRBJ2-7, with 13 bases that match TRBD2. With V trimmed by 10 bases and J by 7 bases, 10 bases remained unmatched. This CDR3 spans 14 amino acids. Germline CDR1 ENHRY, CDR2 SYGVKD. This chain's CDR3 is CATQLAGGPREQYF. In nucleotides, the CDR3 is TGTGCCACCCAACTAGCGGGAGGGCCGCGGGAGCAGTACTTC.

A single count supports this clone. The CDR3 nucleotides read TGTGCCAGCAGCTTGCAGACAGGGGGCATCGCTGAAGCTTTCTTT. It specifies CASSLQTGGIAEAFF. The chain couples TRBV7-8 to TRBJ1-1, with 10 bases fitting TRBD1. The CDR3 covers 15 residues. The V gene's germline CDR1 is SGHVS and CDR2 FQNEAQ. The V gene end was trimmed by 3 bases and the J gene end by 6 bases; junction bases not matched to a gene: 7.

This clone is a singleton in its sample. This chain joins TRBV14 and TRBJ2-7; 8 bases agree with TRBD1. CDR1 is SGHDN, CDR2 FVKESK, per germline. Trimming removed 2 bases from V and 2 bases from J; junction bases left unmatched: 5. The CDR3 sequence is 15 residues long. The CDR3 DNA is TGTGCCAGCAGCCAATTCAGGGGGCCGACCTACGAGCAGTACTTC. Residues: CASSQFRGPTYEQYF.

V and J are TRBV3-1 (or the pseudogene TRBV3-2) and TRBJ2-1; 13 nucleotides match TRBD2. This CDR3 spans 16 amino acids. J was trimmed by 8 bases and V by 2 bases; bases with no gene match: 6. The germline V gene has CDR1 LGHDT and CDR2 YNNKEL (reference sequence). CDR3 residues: CASSQSGLAGEDEQFF. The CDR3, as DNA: TGTGCCAGCAGCCAATCCGGACTAGCGGGAGAAGATGAGCAGTTCTTC.

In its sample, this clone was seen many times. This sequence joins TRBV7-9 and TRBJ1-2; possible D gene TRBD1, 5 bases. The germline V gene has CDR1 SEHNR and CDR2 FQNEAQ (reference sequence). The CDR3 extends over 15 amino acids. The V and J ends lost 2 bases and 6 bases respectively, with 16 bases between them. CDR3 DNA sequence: TGTGCCAGCAGCTTATCGCGGGGCTGGCCGGATGGCTACACCTTC. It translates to CASSLSRGWPDGYTF.

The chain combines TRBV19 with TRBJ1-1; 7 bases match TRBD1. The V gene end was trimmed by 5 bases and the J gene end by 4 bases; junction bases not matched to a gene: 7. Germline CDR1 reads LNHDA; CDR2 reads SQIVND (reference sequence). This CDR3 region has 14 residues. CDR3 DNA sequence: TGTGCCAGTAGTGCACAGGGGCCGTTCACTGAAGCTTTCTTT. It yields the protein CASSAQGPFTEAFF.

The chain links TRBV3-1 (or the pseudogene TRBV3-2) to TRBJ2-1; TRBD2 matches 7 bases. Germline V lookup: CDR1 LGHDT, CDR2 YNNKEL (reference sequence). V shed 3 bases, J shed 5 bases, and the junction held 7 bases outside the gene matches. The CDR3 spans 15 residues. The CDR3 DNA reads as TGTGCCAGCAGCCAGAGCGGGATAATGAACAATGAGCAGTTCTTC. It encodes CASSQSGIMNNEQFF.

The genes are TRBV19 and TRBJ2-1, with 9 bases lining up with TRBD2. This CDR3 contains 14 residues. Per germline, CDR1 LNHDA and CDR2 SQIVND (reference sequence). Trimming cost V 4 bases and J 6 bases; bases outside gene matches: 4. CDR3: CASSSGRAVNEQFF. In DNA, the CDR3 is TGTGCCAGTAGTAGCGGGAGGGCCGTCAATGAGCAGTTCTTC.

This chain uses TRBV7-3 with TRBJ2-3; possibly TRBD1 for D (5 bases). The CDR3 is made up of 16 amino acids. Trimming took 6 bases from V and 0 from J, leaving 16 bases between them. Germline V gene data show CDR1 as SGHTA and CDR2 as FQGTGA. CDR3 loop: CASSQGSYRSTDTQYF. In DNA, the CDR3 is TGTGCCAGCAGTCAGGGAAGCTATCGGAGCACAGATACGCAGTATTTT. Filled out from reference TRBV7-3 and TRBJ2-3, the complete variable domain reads GAGVSQTPSNKVTEKGKYVELRCDPISGHTALYWYRQSLGQGPEFLIYFQGTGAADDSGLPNDRFFAVRPEGSVSTLKIQRTERGDSAVYLCASSQGSYRSTDTQYFGPGTRLTVL.

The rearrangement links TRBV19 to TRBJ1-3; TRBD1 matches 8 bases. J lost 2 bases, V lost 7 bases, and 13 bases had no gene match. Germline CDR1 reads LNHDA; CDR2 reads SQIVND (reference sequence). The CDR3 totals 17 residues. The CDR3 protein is CASTGLTTGGPGNTIYF. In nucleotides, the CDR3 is TGTGCCAGTACCGGTCTTACTACAGGGGGTCCTGGAAACACCATATATTTT.

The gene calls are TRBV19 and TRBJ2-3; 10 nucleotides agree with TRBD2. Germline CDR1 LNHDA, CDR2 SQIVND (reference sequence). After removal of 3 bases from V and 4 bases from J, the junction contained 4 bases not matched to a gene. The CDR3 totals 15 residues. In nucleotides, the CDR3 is TGTGCCAGTAGTATTCAAAGCGGGAGGGCAGATACGCAGTATTTT. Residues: CASSIQSGRADTQYF.

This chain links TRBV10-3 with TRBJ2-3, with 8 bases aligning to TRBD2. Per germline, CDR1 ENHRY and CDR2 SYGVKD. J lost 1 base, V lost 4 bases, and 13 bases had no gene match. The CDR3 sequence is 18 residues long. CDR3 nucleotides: TGTGCCATCAGTGCCCCCCCCGGGACTAGTGGCGGCACAGATACGCAGTATTTT. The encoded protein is CAISAPPGTSGGTDTQYF.

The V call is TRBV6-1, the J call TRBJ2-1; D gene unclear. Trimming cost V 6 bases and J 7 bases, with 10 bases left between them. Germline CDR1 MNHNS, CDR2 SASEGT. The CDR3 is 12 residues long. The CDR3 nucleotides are TGTGCCAGCAGCCCCAGATCGAATGAGCAGTTCTTC. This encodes CASSPRSNEQFF.